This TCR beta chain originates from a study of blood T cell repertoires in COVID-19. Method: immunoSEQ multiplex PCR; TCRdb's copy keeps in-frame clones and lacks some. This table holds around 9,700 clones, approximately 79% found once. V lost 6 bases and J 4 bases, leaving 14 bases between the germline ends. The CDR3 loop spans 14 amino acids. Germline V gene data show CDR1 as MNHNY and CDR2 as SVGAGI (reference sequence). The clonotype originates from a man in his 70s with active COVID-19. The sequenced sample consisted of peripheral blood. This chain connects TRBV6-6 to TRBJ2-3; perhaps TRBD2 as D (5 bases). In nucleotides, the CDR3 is TGTGCCAGCAGCCCCACTAGGTTATCAGATACGCAGTATTTT. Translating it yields CASSPTRLSDTQYF.